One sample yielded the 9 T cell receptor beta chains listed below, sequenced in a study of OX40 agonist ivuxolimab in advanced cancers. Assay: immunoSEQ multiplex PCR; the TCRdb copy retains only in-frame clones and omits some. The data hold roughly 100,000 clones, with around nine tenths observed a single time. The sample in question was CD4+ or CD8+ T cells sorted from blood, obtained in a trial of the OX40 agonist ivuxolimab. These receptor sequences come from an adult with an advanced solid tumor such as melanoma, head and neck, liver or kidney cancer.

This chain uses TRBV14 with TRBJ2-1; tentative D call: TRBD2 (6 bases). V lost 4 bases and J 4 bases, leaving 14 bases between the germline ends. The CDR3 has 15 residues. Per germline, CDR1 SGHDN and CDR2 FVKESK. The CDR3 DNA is TGTGCCAGCAGCCCTAGGGACTTCTCTTACAATGAGCAGTTCTTC. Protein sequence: CASSPRDFSYNEQFF.

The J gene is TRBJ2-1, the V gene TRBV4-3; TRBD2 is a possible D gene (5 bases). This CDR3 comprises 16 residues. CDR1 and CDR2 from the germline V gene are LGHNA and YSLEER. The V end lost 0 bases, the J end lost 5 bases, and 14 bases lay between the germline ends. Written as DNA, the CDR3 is TGCGCCAGCAGCCAAGATCACCGGGGTAGGCACAATGAGCAGTTCTTC. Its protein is CASSQDHRGRHNEQFF.

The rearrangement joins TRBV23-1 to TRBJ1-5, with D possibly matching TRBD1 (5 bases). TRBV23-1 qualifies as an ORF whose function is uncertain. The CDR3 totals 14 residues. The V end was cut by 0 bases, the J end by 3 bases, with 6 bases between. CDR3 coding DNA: TGCGCCAGCAGTCAATCGACAGTCAATCAGCCCCAGCATTTT. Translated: CASSQSTVNQPQHF.

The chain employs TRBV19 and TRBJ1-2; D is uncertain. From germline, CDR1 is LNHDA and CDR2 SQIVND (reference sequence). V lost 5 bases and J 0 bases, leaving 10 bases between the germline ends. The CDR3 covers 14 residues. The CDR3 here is CASSPGPANYGYTF. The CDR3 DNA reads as TGTGCCAGTAGTCCTGGACCTGCTAACTATGGCTACACCTTC.

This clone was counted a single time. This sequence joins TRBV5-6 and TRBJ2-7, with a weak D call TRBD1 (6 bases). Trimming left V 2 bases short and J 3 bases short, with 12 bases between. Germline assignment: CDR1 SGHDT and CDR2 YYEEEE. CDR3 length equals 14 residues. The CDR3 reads CASSFAQGYYEQYF. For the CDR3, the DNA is TGTGCCAGCAGCTTCGCACAGGGATACTACGAGCAGTACTTC.

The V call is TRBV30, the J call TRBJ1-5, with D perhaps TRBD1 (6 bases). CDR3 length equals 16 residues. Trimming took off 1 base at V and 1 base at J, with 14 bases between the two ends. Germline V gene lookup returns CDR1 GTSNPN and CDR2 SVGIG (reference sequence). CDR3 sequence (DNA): TGTGCCTGGAGTGGTGGGGGGGCAGGAAGCAATCAGCCCCAGCATTTT. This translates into CAWSGGGAGSNQPQHF.

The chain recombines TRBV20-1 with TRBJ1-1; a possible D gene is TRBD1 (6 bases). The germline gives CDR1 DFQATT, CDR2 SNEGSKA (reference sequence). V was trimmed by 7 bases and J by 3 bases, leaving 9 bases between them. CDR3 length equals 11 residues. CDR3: CSVGGDTEAFF. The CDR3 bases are TGCAGTGTTGGGGGCGACACTGAAGCTTTCTTT.

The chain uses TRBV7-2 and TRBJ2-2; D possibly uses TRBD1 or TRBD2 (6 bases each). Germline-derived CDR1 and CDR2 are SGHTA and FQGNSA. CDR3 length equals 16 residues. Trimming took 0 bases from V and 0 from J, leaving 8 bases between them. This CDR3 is CASSLAGGSNTGELFF. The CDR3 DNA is TGTGCCAGCAGCTTAGCCGGGGGCTCGAACACCGGGGAGCTGTTTTTT.

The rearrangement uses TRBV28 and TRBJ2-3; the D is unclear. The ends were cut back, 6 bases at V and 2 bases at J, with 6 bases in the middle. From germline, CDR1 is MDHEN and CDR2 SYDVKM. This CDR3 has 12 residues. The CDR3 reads CASSLTTDTQYF. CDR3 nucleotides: TGTGCCAGCAGCCTAACCACAGATACGCAGTATTTT.